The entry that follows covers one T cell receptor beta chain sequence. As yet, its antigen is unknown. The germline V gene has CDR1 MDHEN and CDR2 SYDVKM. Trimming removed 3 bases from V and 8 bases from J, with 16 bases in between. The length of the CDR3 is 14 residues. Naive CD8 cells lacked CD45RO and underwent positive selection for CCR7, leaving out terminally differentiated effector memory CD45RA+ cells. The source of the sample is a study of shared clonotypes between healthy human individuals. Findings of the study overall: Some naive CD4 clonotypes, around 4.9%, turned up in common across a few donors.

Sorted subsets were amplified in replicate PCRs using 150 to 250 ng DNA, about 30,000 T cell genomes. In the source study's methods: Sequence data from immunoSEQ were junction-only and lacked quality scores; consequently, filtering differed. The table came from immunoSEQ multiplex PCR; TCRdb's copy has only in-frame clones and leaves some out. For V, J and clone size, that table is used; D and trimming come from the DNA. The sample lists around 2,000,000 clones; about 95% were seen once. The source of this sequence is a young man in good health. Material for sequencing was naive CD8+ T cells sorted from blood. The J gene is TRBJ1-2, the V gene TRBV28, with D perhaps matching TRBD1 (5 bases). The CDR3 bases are TGTGCCAGCAGTTTCAAACCCGACAGTCAGGGCTACACCTTC. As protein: CASSFKPDSQGYTF.